Listed here are 18 T cell receptor beta chains from one sample, sequenced in a study of blood T cell repertoires in COVID-19. Here immunoSEQ multiplex PCR was the method, and the copy in TCRdb shows in-frame clones only, minus some. This table has 140,000 to 150,000 clones, 80% appearing once. The source material was peripheral blood. Receptors originate from a man aged 65-85 years who had recovered from COVID-19.

The genes are TRBV5-1 and TRBJ1-2, with a possible D match to TRBD1 (6 bases). This CDR3 is 14 amino acids long. Trimming took off 4 bases at V and 1 base at J, with 11 bases between the two ends. Germline CDR1 reads SGHRS; CDR2 reads YFSETQ. The CDR3 region is CASSAQGGNYGYTF. DNA for the CDR3: TGCGCCAGCAGCGCACAGGGCGGTAACTATGGCTACACCTTC.

This clone was counted a single time. CDR3 protein: CATSDGSGSYNEQFF. The DNA for the CDR3 is TGTGCCACCAGTGATGGGAGCGGATCCTACAATGAGCAGTTCTTC. The gene calls are TRBV24-1 and TRBJ2-1; TRBD2 might be the D (5 bases). This CDR3 comprises 15 residues. Germline assignment: CDR1 KGHDR and CDR2 SFDVKD. Deletions cut 3 bases from V and 1 base from J, with 9 bases between.

This clone showed up just once. The chain links TRBV19 to TRBJ2-1; 12 bases map to TRBD2. CDR1 is LNHDA, CDR2 SQIVND, per germline (reference sequence). The CDR3 loop spans 16 amino acids. V shed 5 bases and J 2 bases; nucleotides not matched to a gene: 4. The CDR3 spells CASSVLAGGPYNEQFF. The CDR3 DNA reads TGTGCCAGTAGTGTGCTAGCGGGAGGGCCCTACAATGAGCAGTTCTTC. Based on the CDR3 plus reference TRBV19 and TRBJ2-1, the full variable domain is DGGITQSPKYLFRKEGQNVTLSCEQNLNHDAMYWYRQDPGQGLRLIYYSQIVNDFQKGDIAEGYSVSREKKESFPLTVTSAQKNPTAFYLCASSVLAGGPYNEQFFGPGTRLTVL.

The chain links TRBV4-2 to TRBJ2-7; a possible D gene is TRBD1 (5 bases). Between the trimmed V and J ends, which lost 4 bases and 3 bases, there was a span of 16 bases. The CDR3 sequence is 15 residues long. CDR1 and CDR2 from the germline V gene are LGHNA and YNFKEQ. CDR3 in amino acids: CASSRDRQTLYEQYF. The CDR3 bases are TGTGCCAGCAGCCGAGATAGACAGACGCTCTACGAGCAGTACTTC.

V and J are TRBV7-9 and TRBJ2-7, with a tentative D call TRBD2 (6 bases). Trimming shortened V by 5 bases and J by 2 bases, and 13 bases separated the two germline ends. The CDR3 totals 14 residues. Per the germline V gene, CDR1 is SEHNR and CDR2 is FQNEAQ (reference sequence). The CDR3 DNA is TGTGCCAGCAGCCACCCGGGGGAGACCTACGAGCAGTACTTC. Translated: CASSHPGETYEQYF. Variable domain in full (rest from reference TRBV7-9 and TRBJ2-7): DTGVSQNPRHKITKRGQNVTFRCDPISEHNRLYWYRQTLGQGPEFLTYFQNEAQLEKSRLLSDRFSAERPKGSFSTLEIQRTEQGDSAMYLCASSHPGETYEQYFGPGTRLTVT.

The chain recombines TRBV15 with TRBJ1-5; D remains ambiguous. Trimming shortened V by 0 bases and J by 9 bases, and 6 bases separated the two germline ends. CDR3 length equals 12 residues. Germline CDR1 is LNHNV and CDR2 is YYDKDF (reference sequence). The CDR3 DNA follows: TGTGCCACCAGCAGAGACGTCGGGCCCCAGCATTTT. This translates into CATSRDVGPQHF. The full variable domain, with the rest looked up from reference TRBV15 and TRBJ1-5, is DAMVIQNPRYQVTQFGKPVTLSCSQTLNHNVMYWYQQKSSQAPKLLFHYYDKDFNNEADTPDNFQSRRPNTSFCFLDIRSPGLGDTAMYLCATSRDVGPQHFGDGTRLSIL.

The rearrangement joins TRBV5-1 to TRBJ2-7; 13 positions match TRBD2. Germline V gene sequence: CDR1 SGHRS, CDR2 YFSETQ. V gave up 4 bases and J gave up 5 bases; unmatched junction bases: 9. This CDR3 contains 16 residues. As DNA, the CDR3 is TGCGCCAGCAGCCCGGACGCCGGACTAGCGGGAGACGAGCAGTACTTC. It encodes CASSPDAGLAGDEQYF.

This clone was recorded at least ten times. V gene TRBV25-1 combines with J gene TRBJ1-2; TRBD1 matches 9 bases. Germline V gene sequence: CDR1 MGHDK, CDR2 SYGVNS. V lost 6 bases to trimming and J lost 5 bases; unmatched junction nucleotides: 7. This CDR3 is built from 14 residues. CDR3 residues: CASRTGTGIYGYTF. Written as DNA, the CDR3 is TGTGCCAGCAGAACCGGGACAGGGATTTATGGCTACACCTTC.

The chain couples TRBV18 to TRBJ1-6; perhaps TRBD1 as D (6 bases). V was trimmed by 3 bases and J by 7 bases, leaving 13 bases between them. The germline V gene encodes CDR1 KGHSH and CDR2 LQKENI. This CDR3 contains 15 residues. The CDR3 bases are TGTGCCAGCTCACCCCAGGGGCAAGGAAATTCACCCCTCCACTTT. Its translation is CASSPQGQGNSPLHF.

V and J are TRBV4-1 and TRBJ1-4, with D tentatively TRBD1 (6 bases). The CDR3 spans 15 residues. V shed 4 bases and J shed 2 bases, with 11 bases lying between them. Germline values: CDR1 MGHRA, CDR2 YSYEKL. The CDR3 nucleotides read TGCGCCAGCAGCCCGGACAGCCTTACTAATGAAAAACTGTTTTTT. It yields the protein CASSPDSLTNEKLFF.

This chain joins TRBV28 and TRBJ2-6; no clear D gene. The CDR3 has 16 residues. Trimming took 5 bases from V and 0 from J, leaving 11 bases between them. Germline-derived CDR1 and CDR2 are MDHEN and SYDVKM. The CDR3 spells CASSPGPRSGANVLTF. In DNA form, the CDR3 reads TGTGCCAGCAGTCCAGGCCCCCGCTCTGGGGCCAACGTCCTGACTTTC. The complete variable domain, with remaining parts taken from reference TRBV28 and TRBJ2-6, reads DVKVTQSSRYLVKRTGEKVFLECVQDMDHENMFWYRQDPGLGLRLIYFSYDVKMKEKGDIPEGYSVSREKKERFSLILESASTNQTSMYLCASSPGPRSGANVLTFGAGSRLTVL.

The V gene is TRBV5-1, the J gene TRBJ1-3; 8 positions match TRBD1. The length of the CDR3 is 15 residues. Germline loops: CDR1 SGHRS, CDR2 YFSETQ. After removal of 4 bases from V and 4 bases from J, the junction contained 7 bases not matched to a gene. The CDR3 nucleotides read TGCGCCAGCAGCCTCCGGACAGGGCTCGGAAACACCATATATTTT. Protein: CASSLRTGLGNTIYF.

The CDR3 nucleotides read TGTGCCAGCAGCTTATCCAACTCTGGAAACACCATATATTTT. Its translation is CASSLSNSGNTIYF. This rearrangement joins TRBV7-9 to TRBJ1-3; D uncertain. CDR1 and CDR2 (germline): SEHNR, FQNEAQ (reference sequence). V lost 2 bases, J lost 0 bases, and 5 bases lay in between. This CDR3 has 14 residues.

The chain employs TRBV5-4 and TRBJ2-3; D is possibly TRBD1 (6 bases). V lost 4 bases to trimming and J lost 3 bases, with 12 bases between them. Germline V lookup: CDR1 SGHNT, CDR2 YYREEE (reference sequence). The CDR3 runs to 14 residues. CDR3 DNA sequence: TGTGCCAGCAGCCCCCAGGGGTGGACAGATACGCAGTATTTT. Protein sequence: CASSPQGWTDTQYF.

V usage is TRBV6-2 or TRBV6-3 and J usage is TRBJ2-7; 8 bases are a match to TRBD1. Per the germline V gene, CDR1 is MNHEY and CDR2 is SVGEGT. The CDR3 has 15 residues. J gave up 6 bases and V 5 bases, and 12 bases lay outside the gene matches. The CDR3 loop is CASSGPPDRVSEQYF. CDR3 in DNA: TGTGCCAGCAGTGGCCCCCCGGACAGGGTATCCGAGCAGTACTTC.

V usage is TRBV6-5 and J usage is TRBJ1-1; a possible D gene is TRBD1 (5 bases). The V gene lost 1 base and the J gene lost 0 bases, with 12 bases spanning the gap. The CDR3 runs 16 residues. The germline V gene has CDR1 MNHEY and CDR2 SVGAGI. CDR3 sequence: CASSYFVTDMNTEAFF. As DNA, the CDR3 is TGTGCCAGCAGTTACTTTGTGACAGACATGAACACTGAAGCTTTCTTT.

The gene calls are TRBV2 and TRBJ2-1, with D unresolved. Trimming stripped 5 bases from V and 6 bases from J, with 5 bases between. CDR3 length equals 11 residues. Germline-derived CDR1 and CDR2 are SNHLY and FYNNEI. The CDR3 sequence: CASSIFNEQFF. DNA for the CDR3: TGTGCCAGCAGTATCTTCAATGAGCAGTTCTTC.

The chain recombines TRBV15 with TRBJ2-7; tentatively, D is TRBD1 (6 bases). Looked up from germline, CDR1 is LNHNV and CDR2 is YYDKDF (reference sequence). The CDR3 is 15 amino acids. Between the trimmed V and J ends, which lost 0 bases and 2 bases, there was a span of 11 bases. The CDR3 coding sequence is TGTGCCACCAGCAGAGACAGGGGCTCTCCCTACGAGCAGTACTTC. Amino acids: CATSRDRGSPYEQYF.